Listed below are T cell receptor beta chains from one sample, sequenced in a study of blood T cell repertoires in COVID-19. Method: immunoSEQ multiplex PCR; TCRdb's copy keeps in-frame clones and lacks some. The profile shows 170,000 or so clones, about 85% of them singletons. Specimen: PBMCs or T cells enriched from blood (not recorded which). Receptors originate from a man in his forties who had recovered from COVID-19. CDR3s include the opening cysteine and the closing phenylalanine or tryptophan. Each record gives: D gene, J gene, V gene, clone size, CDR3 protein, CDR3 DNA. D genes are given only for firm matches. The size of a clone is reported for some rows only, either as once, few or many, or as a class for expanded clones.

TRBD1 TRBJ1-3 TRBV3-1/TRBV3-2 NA CASSGGTVGNTIYF TGTGCCAGCAGCGGCGGGACAGTTGGAAACACCATATATTTT
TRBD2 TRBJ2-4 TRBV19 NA CASSIASGRGKNIQYF TGTGCCAGTAGTATAGCTAGCGGGAGGGGCAAAAACATTCAGTACTTC
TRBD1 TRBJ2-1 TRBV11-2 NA CASSLAGTGSYNEQFF TGTGCCAGCAGCCTAGCCGGGACAGGGAGTTACAATGAGCAGTTCTTC
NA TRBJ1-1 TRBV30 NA CAWSVQGNTEAFF TGTGCCTGGAGTGTACAGGGGAACACTGAAGCTTTCTTT
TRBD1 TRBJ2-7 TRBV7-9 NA CASSLGDSSLYEQYF TGTGCCAGCAGCTTAGGGGACAGCTCCCTCTACGAGCAGTACTTC
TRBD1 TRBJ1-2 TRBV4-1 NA CASSQLTGGTNYGYTF TGCGCCAGCAGCCAATTAACAGGGGGTACAAACTATGGCTACACCTTC
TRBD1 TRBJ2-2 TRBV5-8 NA CASSTGTANTGELFF TGTGCCAGCAGCACCGGGACAGCGAACACCGGGGAGCTGTTTTTT
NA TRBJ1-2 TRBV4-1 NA CASSQGQNYGYTF TGCGCCAGCAGCCAAGGACAGAACTATGGCTACACCTTC
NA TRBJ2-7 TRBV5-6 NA CASSSTGLGYEQYF TGTGCCAGCAGCTCGACGGGACTGGGCTACGAGCAGTACTTC
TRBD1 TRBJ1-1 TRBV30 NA CAWSRSGTGEAFF TGTGCCTGGAGTAGATCCGGGACAGGTGAAGCTTTCTTT
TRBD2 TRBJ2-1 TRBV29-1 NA CSVGGESGSSYNEQFF TGCAGCGTTGGGGGTGAAAGCGGGAGCTCCTACAATGAGCAGTTCTTC
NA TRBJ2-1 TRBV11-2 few CASSLGGPEQFF TGTGCCAGCAGCCTCGGGGGGCCTGAGCAGTTCTTC
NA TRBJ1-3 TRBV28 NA CASSLSAGIGGNTIYF TGTGCCAGCAGTTTATCAGCAGGGATTGGCGGAAACACCATATATTTT
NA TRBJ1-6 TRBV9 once CASSPGQFNSPLHF TGTGCCAGCAGCCCCGGACAGTTTAATTCACCCCTCCACTTT
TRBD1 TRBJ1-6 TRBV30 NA CAVLTGGYNSPLHF TGTGCCGTGTTAACAGGGGGCTATAATTCACCCCTCCACTTT
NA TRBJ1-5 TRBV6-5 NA CASNGATENQPQHF TGTGCCAGCAATGGGGCAACTGAGAATCAGCCCCAGCATTTT
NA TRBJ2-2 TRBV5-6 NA CASSPFPGDTGELFF TGTGCCAGCAGCCCCTTTCCCGGTGACACCGGGGAGCTGTTTTTT
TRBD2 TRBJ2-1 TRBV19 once CASKPWGLAGETHEQFF TGTGCCAGTAAACCTTGGGGACTAGCGGGAGAAACCCATGAGCAGTTCTTC